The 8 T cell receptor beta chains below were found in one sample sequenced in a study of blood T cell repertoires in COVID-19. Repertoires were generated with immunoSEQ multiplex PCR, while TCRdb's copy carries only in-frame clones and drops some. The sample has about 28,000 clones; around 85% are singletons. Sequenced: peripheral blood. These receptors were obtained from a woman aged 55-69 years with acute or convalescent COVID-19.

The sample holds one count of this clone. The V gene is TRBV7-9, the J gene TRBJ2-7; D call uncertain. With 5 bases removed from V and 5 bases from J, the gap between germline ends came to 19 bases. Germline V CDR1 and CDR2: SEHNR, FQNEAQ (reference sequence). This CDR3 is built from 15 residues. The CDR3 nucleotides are TGTGCCAGCAGCCTAACGGTACCGTCCGCTAACGAGCAGTACTTC. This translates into CASSLTVPSANEQYF.

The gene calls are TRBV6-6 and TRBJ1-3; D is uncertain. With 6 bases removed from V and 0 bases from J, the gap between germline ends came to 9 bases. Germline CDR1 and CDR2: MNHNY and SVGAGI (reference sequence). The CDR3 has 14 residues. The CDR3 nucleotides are TGTGCCAGCAGCACTACAAGCTCTGGAAACACCATATATTTT. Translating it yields CASSTTSSGNTIYF.

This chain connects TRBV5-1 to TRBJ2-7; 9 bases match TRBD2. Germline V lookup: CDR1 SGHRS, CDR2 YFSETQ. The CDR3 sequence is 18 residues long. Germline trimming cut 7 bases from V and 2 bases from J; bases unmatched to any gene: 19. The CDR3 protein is CASCSDPFKTSGTYEQYF. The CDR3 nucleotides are TGCGCCAGCTGTAGCGACCCCTTTAAGACTAGCGGCACCTACGAGCAGTACTTC.

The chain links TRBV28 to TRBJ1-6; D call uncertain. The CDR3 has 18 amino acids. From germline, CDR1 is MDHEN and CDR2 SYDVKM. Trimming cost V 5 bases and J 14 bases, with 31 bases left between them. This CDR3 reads CASSPPLGPSGRRSTLHF. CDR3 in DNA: TGTGCCAGCAGTCCCCCCTTGGGTCCTTCCGGAAGGAGAAGCACCCTCCACTTT.

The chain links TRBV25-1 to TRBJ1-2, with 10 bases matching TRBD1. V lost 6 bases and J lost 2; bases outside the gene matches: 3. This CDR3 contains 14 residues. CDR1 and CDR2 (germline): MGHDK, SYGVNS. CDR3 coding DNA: TGTGCCAGCAGCCCGGGACAGGGGAACTATGGCTACACCTTC. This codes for CASSPGQGNYGYTF.

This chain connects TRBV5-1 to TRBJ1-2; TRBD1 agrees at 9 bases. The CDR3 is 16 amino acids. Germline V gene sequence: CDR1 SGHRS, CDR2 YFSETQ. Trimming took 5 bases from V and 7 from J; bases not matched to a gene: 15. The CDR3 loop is CASRFHNTGGRSGYTF. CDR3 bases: TGCGCCAGCAGATTTCACAACACAGGGGGCAGGAGTGGCTACACCTTC.

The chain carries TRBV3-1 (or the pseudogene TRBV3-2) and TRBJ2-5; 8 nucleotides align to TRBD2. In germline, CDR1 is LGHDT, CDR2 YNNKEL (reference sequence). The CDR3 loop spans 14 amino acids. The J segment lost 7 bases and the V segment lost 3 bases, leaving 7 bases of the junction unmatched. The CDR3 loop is CASSQGLRGGTQYF. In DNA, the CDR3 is TGTGCCAGCAGCCAGGGCCTACGGGGGGGGACCCAGTACTTC.

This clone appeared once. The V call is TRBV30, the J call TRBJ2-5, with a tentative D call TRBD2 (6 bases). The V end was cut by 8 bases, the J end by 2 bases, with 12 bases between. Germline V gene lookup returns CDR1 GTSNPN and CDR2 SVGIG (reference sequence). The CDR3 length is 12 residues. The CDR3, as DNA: TGTGCCGGAGGGACTTTTCAAGAGACCCAGTACTTC. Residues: CAGGTFQETQYF.